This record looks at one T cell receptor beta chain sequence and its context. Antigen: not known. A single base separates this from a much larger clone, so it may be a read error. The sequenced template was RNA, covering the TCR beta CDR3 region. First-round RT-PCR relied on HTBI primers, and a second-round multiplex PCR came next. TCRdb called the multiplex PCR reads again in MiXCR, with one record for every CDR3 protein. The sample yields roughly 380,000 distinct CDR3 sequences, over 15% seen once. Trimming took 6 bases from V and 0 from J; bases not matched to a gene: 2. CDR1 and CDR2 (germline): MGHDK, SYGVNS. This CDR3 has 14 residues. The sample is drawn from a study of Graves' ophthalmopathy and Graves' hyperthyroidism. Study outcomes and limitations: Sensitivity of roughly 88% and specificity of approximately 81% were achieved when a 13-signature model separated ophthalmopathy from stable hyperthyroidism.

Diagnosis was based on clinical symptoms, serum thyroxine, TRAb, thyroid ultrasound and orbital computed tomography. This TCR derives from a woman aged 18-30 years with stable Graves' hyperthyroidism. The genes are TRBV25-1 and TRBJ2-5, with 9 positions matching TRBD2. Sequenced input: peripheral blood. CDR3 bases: TGTGCCAGCAGAAGCGGGGGGTACCAAGAGACCCAGTACTTC. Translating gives CASRSGGYQETQYF. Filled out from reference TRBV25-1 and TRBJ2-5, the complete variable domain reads EADIYQTPRYLVIGTGKKITLECSQTMGHDKMYWYQQDPGMELHLIHYSYGVNSTEKGDLSSESTVSRIRTEHFPLTLESARPSHTSQYLCASRSGGYQETQYFGPGTRLLVL.